This T cell receptor (beta chain) was observed in a study of response to subunit inactivated influenza vaccine. In regard to this clonotype: No antigen is known for it.

General observations from the study: The authors proposed limited new T cell recruitment per seasonal influenza vaccination.

This CDR3 has 16 residues. V lost 3 bases and J lost 3, with 15 bases in between. TCRdb called the RT-PCR reads again in MiXCR, with one record for every CDR3 protein. The repertoire holds about 520,000 distinct CDR3 sequences, with less than 7.5% as singletons. The sample consisted of PBMCs from blood, taken less than 30 months after vaccination. This receptor was identified in a man between 50 and 75 years old who received an inactivated influenza vaccine. The chain employs TRBV12-3 or TRBV12-4 and TRBJ2-1; D is ambiguous. The CDR3 nucleotides read TGTGCCAGCAGTTTCCTTGGCGGAGCTATCTACAATGAGCAGTTCTTC. Translating gives CASSFLGGAIYNEQFF.